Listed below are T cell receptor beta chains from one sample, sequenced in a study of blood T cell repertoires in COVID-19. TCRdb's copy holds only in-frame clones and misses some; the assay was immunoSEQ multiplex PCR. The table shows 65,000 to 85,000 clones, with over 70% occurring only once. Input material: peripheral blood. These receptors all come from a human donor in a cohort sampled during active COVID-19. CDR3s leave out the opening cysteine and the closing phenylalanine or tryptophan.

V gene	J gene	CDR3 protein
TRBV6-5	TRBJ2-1	ASRKRGDYNEQF
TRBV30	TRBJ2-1	AWDGTSGRLLEQF
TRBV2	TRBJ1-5	ASSGEGSQPQH
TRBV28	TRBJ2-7	ASSLNNGIVQREQY
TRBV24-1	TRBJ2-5	ATSDLSGGEVETQY
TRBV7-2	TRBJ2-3	ASSLGFSGDTQY
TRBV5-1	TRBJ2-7	ASSPGTGPYEQY
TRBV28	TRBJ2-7	ASSPSDLPSSYEQY
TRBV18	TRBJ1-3	ASSPRAGDSGNTIY
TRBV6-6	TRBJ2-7	ASSNPDGGRSGEQY
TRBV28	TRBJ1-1	ASSSIRGMNTEAF
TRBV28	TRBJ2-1	ASSLQGLGNYEQF
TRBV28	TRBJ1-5	ASTLTGQGHQPQH
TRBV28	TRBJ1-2	ASSDAQGARGNYGYT
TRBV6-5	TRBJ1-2	ASTGQGYGYT
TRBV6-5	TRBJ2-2	ASSIKGGTGELF
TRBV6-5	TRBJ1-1	ASMVKLGQNTEAF
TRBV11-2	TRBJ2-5	ASSTPRAGTFPQTQY